This T cell receptor beta chain was captured by sequencing in a study of shared clonotypes between healthy human individuals. Libraries were prepared by immunoSEQ multiplex PCR; TCRdb keeps only in-frame clonotypes and omits some of them. The sample has about 1,500,000 clones, more than 95% seen once. The CDR3 has 15 amino acids. J lost 4 bases, V lost 4 bases, and 9 bases had no gene match. Germline lookup yields CDR1 SNHLY and CDR2 FYNNEI. V and J are TRBV2 and TRBJ1-2, with 7 bases fitting TRBD1. The material sequenced was naive CD4+ T cells sorted from blood. Described subset: CD45RA+ positively selected. The TCR comes from a man aged 25 to 40 in good health. CDR3 DNA sequence: TGTGCCAGCAGTGCTATCGGGACAGCCTCCTATGGCTACACCTTC. It is translated as CASSAIGTASYGYTF.